The 18 T cell receptor beta chains below were found in one sample sequenced in a study of beta chain features in type 1 diabetes. Investigators reverse transcribed all isolated RNA, so they sequenced expressed TCRB transcripts. The method was immunoSEQ multiplex PCR; TCRdb's version includes in-frame clones alone and lacks a portion of them. The data show around 300,000 clones, with 12% to 15% seen just once and 6.7% held by the top ten. Sequenced material: central memory CD4+ T cells from blood. These receptors were taken from a man younger than 40 in good health.

In its sample, this clone was seen a few times. The chain uses TRBV4-2 and TRBJ2-5; 8 bases fit TRBD2. In germline, CDR1 is LGHNA, CDR2 YNFKEQ. The CDR3 is 15 amino acids. V gave up 1 base and J gave up 5 bases; unmatched junction bases: 6. For the CDR3, the DNA is TGTGCCAGCAGCCAAGGGCGGGAGGCTGAGGAGACCCAGTACTTC. Its protein product is CASSQGREAEETQYF.

This clone was detected a few times. This chain uses TRBV7-2 with TRBJ1-2; TRBD1 matches at 7 bases. The CDR3 consists of 18 residues. Germline V gives CDR1 SGHTA, CDR2 FQGNSA. The V gene end was trimmed by 2 bases and the J gene end by 4 bases; junction bases not matched to a gene: 16. In DNA, the CDR3 is TGTGCCAGCAGCTTAAACGGTCAGGGGGATTGGTTGAGCTATGGCTACACCTTC. Translating gives CASSLNGQGDWLSYGYTF.

Only a few counts were recorded for this clone. The V call is TRBV11-2, the J call TRBJ2-5; TRBD2 agrees at 11 bases. Unmatched junction bases numbered 13, after V lost 5 bases and J lost 5 bases. Germline V gene sequence: CDR1 SGHAT, CDR2 FQNNGV. This CDR3 is 17 amino acids long. The CDR3 here is CASSPLAGGLRFETQYF. CDR3 nucleotide sequence: TGTGCCAGCAGCCCTTTAGCGGGGGGGCTTCGGTTCGAGACCCAGTACTTC.

The chain carries TRBV27 and TRBJ2-3, with TRBD2 matching over 7 bases. The CDR3 sequence is 20 residues long. V shed 8 bases and J 0 bases; nucleotides not matched to a gene: 23. Looked up from germline, CDR1 is MNHEY and CDR2 is SMNVEV (reference sequence). The CDR3: CASEKAGTTHTRGSTDTQYF. The CDR3 region has the DNA TGTGCCAGCGAGAAAGCCGGGACTACACATACGAGGGGTAGCACAGATACGCAGTATTTT.

In this sample, this clone turned up a few times. The chain couples TRBV30 to TRBJ1-5; no definite D call. The germline V gene encodes CDR1 GTSNPN and CDR2 SVGIG (reference sequence). CDR3 size: 15 residues. V lost 1 base, J lost 0 bases, and 10 bases lay in between. For the CDR3, the DNA is TGTGCCTGGAGTGAGGCCCGGGGTAGCAATCAGCCCCAGCATTTT. Translated, it gives CAWSEARGSNQPQHF.

The chain employs TRBV4-3 and TRBJ2-3; the match to TRBD2 covers 9 bases. CDR1 LGHNA and CDR2 YSLEER come from the germline V gene. V gave up 0 bases and J gave up 8 bases; unmatched junction bases: 3. The CDR3 runs to 14 residues. DNA of the CDR3: TGCGCCAGCAGCCAAGAGGGTAGCGGGGGTACGCAGTATTTT. Its translation is CASSQEGSGGTQYF.

In this sample, this clone turned up a few times. As DNA, the CDR3 is TGTGCCACCCGCCCACCGACAGGCTCTGGAAACACCATATATTTT. Translation: CATRPPTGSGNTIYF. The J gene is TRBJ1-3, the V gene TRBV28; D might be TRBD1 (6 bases). Germline assignment: CDR1 MDHEN and CDR2 SYDVKM. The CDR3 runs to 15 residues. The ends were cut back, 10 bases at V and 0 bases at J, with 16 bases in the middle.

The chain recombines TRBV4-2 with TRBJ2-2; TRBD1 matches at 10 bases. V lost 3 bases, J lost 4 bases, and 5 bases stayed unmatched. Germline loops: CDR1 LGHNA, CDR2 YNFKEQ. This CDR3 is built from 16 residues. The CDR3, as DNA: TGTGCCAGCAGCCATGACAGGGGGCTGTCCACCGGGGAGCTGTTTTTT. As protein: CASSHDRGLSTGELFF.

This clone was found a few times. CDR3 DNA sequence: TGTGCCAGCTCACCATGGGTTTCAGCGGAGAAGACGGAGACCCAGTACTTC. Translated: CASSPWVSAEKTETQYF. The chain couples TRBV18 to TRBJ2-5; D possibly corresponds to TRBD2 (5 bases). The germline V gene encodes CDR1 KGHSH and CDR2 LQKENI. Trimming took 2 bases from V and 5 from J, leaving 21 bases between them. The CDR3 has 17 amino acids.

The count of this clone is one. The chain employs TRBV9 and TRBJ1-2; D may be TRBD1 (6 bases). The germline V and J ends were trimmed by 2 bases and 5 bases, with 16 bases remaining between them. The CDR3 sequence is 15 residues long. Germline loops: CDR1 SGDLS, CDR2 YYNGEE. The CDR3 spells CASSVTGTNLYGYTF. The DNA for the CDR3 is TGTGCCAGCAGCGTTACAGGGACTAACCTATATGGCTACACCTTC.

The genes are TRBV4-3 and TRBJ2-3; TRBD2 matches 8 bases. CDR1 is LGHNA, CDR2 YSLEER, per germline. V shed 1 base and J 7 bases; nucleotides not matched to a gene: 7. CDR3 length: 15 residues. The CDR3 sequence is CASSQGLSGGNTQYF. The DNA of the CDR3 is TGCGCCAGCAGCCAAGGCCTCAGCGGGGGTAATACGCAGTATTTT.

This clone showed up many times. The CDR3 bases are TGTGCCAGCACCCGGTGGGGTGCCAAAAACATTCAGTACTTC. Translated, it gives CASTRWGAKNIQYF. This chain uses TRBV28 with TRBJ2-4; the D is unclear. Germline V CDR1 and CDR2: MDHEN, SYDVKM. Trimming took off 7 bases at V and 1 base at J, with 11 bases between the two ends. This CDR3 has 14 residues.

In its sample, this clone was seen a few times. The gene calls are TRBV15 and TRBJ2-3; D ambiguous. V was pared by 7 bases and J by 2 bases, with 10 bases between. In germline, CDR1 is LNHNV, CDR2 YYDKDF (reference sequence). The CDR3 is 13 residues long. The chain's CDR3 is CATTSGYTDTQYF. CDR3 nucleotides: TGTGCCACCACCAGTGGGTACACAGATACGCAGTATTTT.

This clone was seen only a few times. This chain uses TRBV15 with TRBJ2-3; 11 positions agree with TRBD1. V shed 5 bases and J 3 bases; nucleotides not matched to a gene: 7. The CDR3 is 16 amino acids. Germline CDR1 and CDR2: LNHNV and YYDKDF (reference sequence). In DNA, the CDR3 is TGTGCCACCAGCTCCGGGCGGGACAGGGGGACAGATACGCAGTATTTT. This gives the protein CATSSGRDRGTDTQYF.

This clone was seen more than once but under ten times. The chain couples TRBV5-1 to TRBJ2-6, with a tentative D call TRBD1 (6 bases). This CDR3 contains 18 residues. Between the trimmed V and J ends, which lost 4 bases and 0 bases, there was a span of 17 bases. Germline values: CDR1 SGHRS, CDR2 YFSETQ. CDR3 in DNA: TGCGCCAGCAGCAGGGGACACTCAAGTACCTCTGGGGCCAACGTCCTGACTTTC. This gives the protein CASSRGHSSTSGANVLTF.

This clone was seen a handful of times. The gene calls are TRBV5-1 and TRBJ2-3; 11 bases are a match to TRBD2. The CDR3 contains 17 residues. The ends lost 4 bases at V and 2 bases at J; junction bases unmatched: 9. Germline V gives CDR1 SGHRS, CDR2 YFSETQ. The CDR3 spells CASSRGTSGRNTDTQYF. CDR3 bases: TGCGCCAGCAGCAGGGGGACTAGCGGACGAAACACAGATACGCAGTATTTT.

This clone occurred a few times. This may be a read error, as it is one base from a much larger clone. This sample also contains other DNA sequences that code for the same CDR3. The chain recombines TRBV4-1 with TRBJ2-3; 10 bases line up with TRBD2. CDR1 and CDR2 (germline): MGHRA, YSYEKL. The CDR3 has 16 amino acids. J gave up 6 bases and V 1 base, and 7 bases lay outside the gene matches. CDR3 in DNA: TGCGCCAGCAGCCAAGCTCGAGCGGGAGGGACGGATACGCAGTATTTT. Translating it yields CASSQARAGGTDTQYF.

This clone has a handful of counts. J is TRBJ2-1 and V is TRBV2; D is unresolved. Trimming removed 4 bases from V and 4 bases from J, with 11 bases in between. This CDR3 spans 14 amino acids. Germline lookup yields CDR1 SNHLY and CDR2 FYNNEI. The CDR3 coding sequence is TGTGCCAGCAGTGGGTCCATGATTTACAATGAGCAGTTCTTC. This sequence encodes CASSGSMIYNEQFF.